Each of the 5 T cell receptor beta chains below was sequenced from the same sample in a study of shared clonotypes between healthy human individuals. TCRdb keeps only in-frame clones here, not all; method: immunoSEQ multiplex PCR. This repertoire shows roughly 2 million clones, around 95% found once; its top ten account for under 0.15%. Input material: naive CD4+ T cells sorted from blood. Subset denoted: CD45RA+ positively selected. Source of these receptors: a man younger than 35 in good health.

Notes on this clone: The junction and the germline gene differ at one end; a read error may be behind it. This chain uses TRBV10-3 with TRBJ1-5; D not certain. CDR1 and CDR2 (germline): ENHRY, SYGVKD. The CDR3 extends over 14 amino acids. Written as DNA, the CDR3 is TGTGCCAGCAGTTACAGTTATAGCAATCAGCCCCAGCATTTT. The encoded protein is CASSYSYSNQPQHF.

The rearrangement joins TRBV7-9 to TRBJ1-1, with a weak D call TRBD1 (5 bases). CDR3 length: 15 amino acids. The germline V gene has CDR1 SEHNR and CDR2 FQNEAQ (reference sequence). Trimming cost V 5 bases and J 1 base, with 14 bases left between them. CDR3 loop: CASSQPGTANTEAFF. DNA for the CDR3: TGTGCCAGCAGCCAACCCGGGACGGCGAACACTGAAGCTTTCTTT.

V usage is TRBV7-8 and J usage is TRBJ2-3; 7 bases are a match to TRBD1. The length of the CDR3 is 19 residues. The ends lost 2 bases at V and 3 bases at J; junction bases unmatched: 17. Germline CDR1 reads SGHVS; CDR2 reads FQNEAQ. Written as DNA, the CDR3 is TGTGCCAGCAGCTTACAAGGGCCTATGACGGGACAGAGGACAGATACGCAGTATTTT. This translates into CASSLQGPMTGQRTDTQYF.

The chain has TRBV15 and TRBJ1-6, with D possibly being TRBD1 (5 bases). Germline V gives CDR1 LNHNV, CDR2 YYDKDF (reference sequence). The CDR3 contains 14 residues. The V and J ends lost 1 base and 10 bases respectively, with 11 bases between them. CDR3 amino acids: CATSRAGRDSPLHF. CDR3 coding DNA: TGTGCCACCAGCAGAGCGGGGAGGGACTCACCCCTCCACTTT.

V is TRBV7-9 and J is TRBJ1-6; D not certain. This CDR3 has 14 amino acids. Trimming left V 1 base short and J 7 bases short, with 8 bases between. Germline V gene sequence: CDR1 SEHNR, CDR2 FQNEAQ (reference sequence). CDR3 amino acids: CASSLGDFNSPLHF. The CDR3 nucleotides are TGTGCCAGCAGCTTAGGGGATTTCAATTCACCCCTCCACTTT. The variable domain in full, with the rest retrieved from reference TRBV7-9 and TRBJ1-6, is DTGVSQNPRHKITKRGQNVTFRCDPISEHNRLYWYRQTLGQGPEFLTYFQNEAQLEKSRLLSDRFSAERPKGSFSTLEIQRTEQGDSAMYLCASSLGDFNSPLHFGNGTRLTVT.